The 23 T cell receptor beta chains given below trace back to one sample, sequenced in a study of blood T cell repertoires in COVID-19. Assay: immunoSEQ multiplex PCR; the TCRdb copy retains only in-frame clones and omits some. The sample records fewer than 250,000 clones, about 87% being singletons. The material sequenced was peripheral blood. Every receptor here comes from a man in his 70s with acute or convalescent COVID-19.

The chain carries TRBV11-2 and TRBJ2-7; D unclear. There are 12 residues in the CDR3. Deletions cut 4 bases from V and 3 bases from J, with 7 bases between. Germline V gene sequence: CDR1 SGHAT, CDR2 FQNNGV. Here the CDR3 reads CASSSRHYEQYF. For the CDR3, the DNA is TGTGCCAGCAGCTCCCGACACTACGAGCAGTACTTC.

The chain is built from TRBV7-2 and TRBJ2-4; tentatively, D is TRBD1 (6 bases). The CDR3 has 16 amino acids. V was cut by 5 bases and J by 0 bases, with 14 bases left in between. Germline assignment: CDR1 SGHTA and CDR2 FQGNSA. This CDR3 reads CASSQRQVLAKNIQYF. CDR3 nucleotides: TGTGCCAGCAGCCAAAGACAGGTTCTAGCCAAAAACATTCAGTACTTC.

The chain combines TRBV10-3 with TRBJ1-5; tentatively, D is TRBD1 (5 bases). Germline assignment: CDR1 ENHRY and CDR2 SYGVKD. V lost 10 bases and J lost 2, with 18 bases in between. The CDR3 runs to 15 residues. CDR3 DNA sequence: TGTGCCACCTCCCTAGGGACTGGGGGCAATCAGCCCCAGCATTTT. Translating gives CATSLGTGGNQPQHF.

The chain couples TRBV29-1 to TRBJ1-3; D may be TRBD1 (6 bases). Germline V CDR1 and CDR2: SQVTM, ANQGSEA. This CDR3 is 14 amino acids long. The germline V and J ends were trimmed by 6 bases and 0 bases, with 12 bases remaining between them. Here the CDR3 reads CSVKQGSSGNTIYF. CDR3 sequence (DNA): TGCAGCGTCAAGCAGGGGAGCTCTGGAAACACCATATATTTT.

The V call is TRBV28, the J call TRBJ1-1; D remains ambiguous. Trimming left V 7 bases short and J 4 bases short, with 13 bases between. The CDR3 loop spans 13 amino acids. Germline CDR1 and CDR2: MDHEN and SYDVKM. CDR3 residues: CASISAVVTEAFF. CDR3 in DNA: TGTGCCAGCATTTCTGCGGTGGTCACTGAAGCTTTCTTT.

This clone was detected only once. The V call is TRBV14, the J call TRBJ2-2; D may be TRBD1 (5 bases). This CDR3 spans 16 amino acids. Germline CDR1 is SGHDN and CDR2 is FVKESK. V lost 4 bases, J lost 2 bases, and 14 bases lay in between. The CDR3 loop is CASSPSGLPNTGELFF. In nucleotides, the CDR3 is TGTGCCAGCAGCCCCTCAGGGCTCCCAAACACCGGGGAGCTGTTTTTT.

The J gene is TRBJ2-5, the V gene TRBV6-5; D call uncertain. The CDR3 is 14 amino acids. V gave up 0 bases and J gave up 1 base, with 6 bases separating them. From germline, CDR1 is MNHEY and CDR2 SVGAGI. Here the CDR3 reads CASSYSLSQETQYF. The DNA of the CDR3 is TGTGCCAGCAGTTACTCCCTATCCCAAGAGACCCAGTACTTC.

This chain joins TRBV3-1 (or the pseudogene TRBV3-2) and TRBJ1-2, with 7 bases aligning to TRBD1. V gave up 1 base and J gave up 2 bases; unmatched junction bases: 4. Germline V gene lookup returns CDR1 LGHDT and CDR2 YNNKEL (reference sequence). This CDR3 has 15 residues. The DNA of the CDR3 is TGTGCCAGCAGCCAAGCCGACAGGGAAAACTATGGCTACACCTTC. This encodes CASSQADRENYGYTF.

The chain combines TRBV29-1 with TRBJ2-7; 12 bases are a match to TRBD2. This CDR3 has 16 residues. After removal of 6 bases from V and 3 bases from J, the junction contained 12 bases not matched to a gene. CDR1 is SQVTM and CDR2 is ANQGSEA in the germline V gene. Here the CDR3 reads CSVRGTSGRSNYEQYF. The CDR3, as DNA: TGCAGCGTGAGGGGAACTAGCGGGAGGAGTAACTACGAGCAGTACTTC.

The rearrangement joins TRBV5-4 to TRBJ2-5; D call uncertain. Germline V gene lookup returns CDR1 SGHNT and CDR2 YYREEE (reference sequence). The CDR3 runs 13 residues. V shed 3 bases and J shed 5 bases, with 11 bases lying between them. The CDR3 nucleotides read TGTGCCAGCAGCTCCAGAACCGGGGAGACCCAGTACTTC. As protein: CASSSRTGETQYF.

The V and J genes are TRBV9 and TRBJ2-2; TRBD2 aligns across 13 bases. After removal of 3 bases from V and 4 bases from J, the junction contained 12 bases not matched to a gene. The CDR3 is 19 residues long. Looked up from germline, CDR1 is SGDLS and CDR2 is YYNGEE. The CDR3 nucleotides read TGTGCCAGCAGCGCTAACCCCATGTGGACTAGCGGGAGCACCGGGGAGCTGTTTTTT. It translates to CASSANPMWTSGSTGELFF.

This clone was detected once. The chain recombines TRBV24-1 with TRBJ2-2; the match to TRBD2 covers 7 bases. This CDR3 is built from 14 residues. The V gene end was trimmed by 8 bases and the J gene end by 1 base; junction bases not matched to a gene: 3. CDR1 and CDR2 (germline): KGHDR, SFDVKD. The CDR3 DNA is TGTGCCACCACGGGGGGTCTGAACACCGGGGAGCTGTTTTTT. Protein: CATTGGLNTGELFF.

The CDR3 protein is CASSFTLNTEAFF. CDR3 in DNA: TGCGCCAGCAGCTTCACACTAAACACTGAAGCTTTCTTT. The rearrangement joins TRBV5-1 to TRBJ1-1; D ambiguous. The CDR3 is made up of 13 amino acids. V dropped 2 bases and J dropped 2 bases, with 7 bases sitting between them. Germline loops: CDR1 SGHRS, CDR2 YFSETQ.

The V call is TRBV11-2, the J call TRBJ2-1; D ambiguous. The V and J ends lost 1 base and 8 bases respectively, with 6 bases between them. Germline assignment: CDR1 SGHAT and CDR2 FQNNGV. CDR3 length equals 12 residues. DNA of the CDR3: TGTGCCAGCAGCTTAGTTTCAGATGAGCAGTTCTTC. Protein: CASSLVSDEQFF.

This chain links TRBV28 with TRBJ1-5, with 7 bases identical to TRBD1. This CDR3 is 13 amino acids long. CDR1 and CDR2 from the germline V gene are MDHEN and SYDVKM. The junction had 0 bases not matched to a gene; V was cut back by 6 bases and J by 1 base. This CDR3 is CASRGQSNQPQHF. In DNA form, the CDR3 reads TGTGCCAGCAGGGGACAGAGCAATCAGCCCCAGCATTTT.

CDR3 sequence: CASSKLLDYGYTF. DNA of the CDR3: TGTGCCAGCAGCAAACTCCTCGACTATGGCTACACCTTC. The rearrangement uses TRBV7-2 and TRBJ1-2; D is ambiguous. In germline, CDR1 is SGHTA, CDR2 FQGNSA. V lost 5 bases and J lost 3, with 10 bases in between. This CDR3 contains 13 residues.

The chain recombines TRBV4-2 with TRBJ2-7; possible D gene TRBD2, 5 bases. This CDR3 has 15 amino acids. CDR1 is LGHNA, CDR2 YNFKEQ, per germline. V was pared by 0 bases and J by 2 bases, with 11 bases between. The CDR3 sequence is CASSQDTSGTYEQYF. The CDR3 nucleotides read TGTGCCAGCAGCCAAGATACGAGCGGCACCTACGAGCAGTACTTC.

This chain connects TRBV5-1 to TRBJ2-1; 8 nucleotides align to TRBD2. Losses at the gene ends were 4 bases for V and 3 bases for J; bases not matched to a gene: 0. The CDR3 is made up of 13 amino acids. Germline CDR1 and CDR2: SGHRS and YFSETQ. The DNA of the CDR3 is TGCGCCAGCAGCGCGGGGGGCTACAATGAGCAGTTCTTC. Protein: CASSAGGYNEQFF.

V gene TRBV6-5 combines with J gene TRBJ1-2, with 8 nucleotides matching TRBD1. This CDR3 is 14 amino acids long. J lost 8 bases, V lost 0 bases, and 5 bases had no gene match. CDR1 and CDR2 from the germline V gene are MNHEY and SVGAGI. The CDR3 loop is CASSYSDRVGGYTF. CDR3 nucleotide sequence: TGTGCCAGCAGTTACTCGGACAGGGTGGGAGGCTACACCTTC.

This sequence joins TRBV10-3 and TRBJ1-5; 9 bases map to TRBD1. This CDR3 spans 15 amino acids. Germline trimming cut 6 bases from V and 6 bases from J; bases unmatched to any gene: 9. Germline V gives CDR1 ENHRY, CDR2 SYGVKD. The CDR3 nucleotides are TGTGCCATCAGGGCCGGGACAGGGACTGGTCAGCCCCAGCATTTT. It codes for CAIRAGTGTGQPQHF.

The chain combines TRBV6-1 with TRBJ2-2; 7 nucleotides match TRBD2. J was trimmed by 6 bases and V by 2 bases; bases with no gene match: 6. Germline loops: CDR1 MNHNS, CDR2 SASEGT. CDR3 size: 15 residues. In DNA, the CDR3 is TGTGCCAGCAGTGAAAATGGGAGGGCGGCCGGGGAGCTGTTTTTT. This encodes CASSENGRAAGELFF.

The gene calls are TRBV7-3 and TRBJ2-5; 8 bases line up with TRBD2. Germline V lookup: CDR1 SGHTA, CDR2 FQGTGA. CDR3 length equals 14 residues. The V and J ends lost 3 bases and 3 bases, in that order; junction bases with no gene match: 3. CDR3 nucleotide sequence: TGTGCCAGCAGCTTCGGGGGGGAGGAAGAGACCCAGTACTTC. This encodes CASSFGGEEETQYF.

The CDR3 nucleotides read TGTGCCAGCAGTTCAACTTCTCGCGGGAGGAACAGCTACGAGCAGTACTTC. Its translation is CASSSTSRGRNSYEQYF. The chain uses TRBV28 and TRBJ2-7; 8 bases are a match to TRBD2. Trimming at V came to 4 bases and at J to 3 bases, leaving 14 bases not matched to a gene. CDR1 and CDR2 (germline): MDHEN, SYDVKM. CDR3 size: 17 residues.